Detailed here is one T cell receptor (beta chain). Antigen: not known. From germline, CDR1 is SEHNR and CDR2 FQNEAQ (reference sequence). Trimming took off 2 bases at V and 3 bases at J, with 8 bases between the two ends. This CDR3 is 13 amino acids long. TCRdb reanalysed the reads using MiXCR and keeps one entry per CDR3 protein. This repertoire shows some 100,000 distinct CDR3 sequences, less than 30% found once; its top ten account for approximately 78%. This record belongs to a study of T cell repertoires in cytomegalovirus infection. At the level of the study: The authors used CMV epitopes that were HLA-C-restricted (recently identified) and HLA-B-restricted (well studied).

This TCR was recovered from a human donor in good health (CMV status not recorded). Some clones in this sample may be carry-over from other donors' samples. The chain joins TRBV7-9 to TRBJ2-7; D is uncertain. Source: CD8+ T cells from cultured PBMCs, taken from culture after CMV antigen stimulation. CDR3 sequence: CASSLTLNYEQYF. The CDR3, as DNA: TGTGCCAGCAGCTTAACTCTCAACTACGAGCAGTACTTC.